A single sample is the source of the 13 T cell receptor beta chains below, sequenced in a study of blood T cell repertoires in COVID-19. Clones were read by immunoSEQ multiplex PCR, and TCRdb kept only the in-frame ones, dropping some. Found here are more than 45,000 clones, about nine tenths of them singletons; the top ten hold approximately 4.9%. The specimen was peripheral blood. Receptors were obtained from a man aged 65-85 years with acute or convalescent COVID-19.

The rearrangement joins TRBV10-3 to TRBJ2-7; 7 bases align to TRBD1. Germline loops: CDR1 ENHRY, CDR2 SYGVKD. The V segment lost 6 bases and the J segment 2 bases; nucleotides outside the gene matches: 7. The CDR3 has 14 amino acids. In nucleotides, the CDR3 is TGTGCCATCAGCCGGGACAGCAACGCCTACGAGCAGTACTTC. It encodes CAISRDSNAYEQYF.

The chain carries TRBV3-1 (or the pseudogene TRBV3-2) and TRBJ1-5; D not resolved. This CDR3 has 15 amino acids. V lost 0 bases and J 0 bases, leaving 6 bases between the germline ends. CDR1 is LGHDT, CDR2 YNNKEL, per germline (reference sequence). This CDR3 reads CASSQEEGSNQPQHF. The DNA of the CDR3 is TGTGCCAGCAGCCAAGAGGAGGGTAGCAATCAGCCCCAGCATTTT.

V is TRBV28 and J is TRBJ1-5; D is undetermined. The V end lost 6 bases, the J end lost 9 bases, and 18 bases lay between the germline ends. This CDR3 has 14 residues. Per germline, CDR1 MDHEN and CDR2 SYDVKM. The CDR3 loop reads CASRRDTTQPPQHF. The CDR3 DNA reads TGTGCCAGCAGACGTGACACGACCCAACCGCCCCAGCATTTT.

The genes are TRBV4-2 and TRBJ1-6; 7 positions match TRBD1. The J segment lost 7 bases and the V segment lost 3 bases, leaving 12 bases of the junction unmatched. The CDR3 contains 17 residues. Germline V gives CDR1 LGHNA, CDR2 YNFKEQ. CDR3 in DNA: TGTGCCAGCAGCCATCCTTCCGCTGAGACAGGGAATTCACCCCTCCACTTT. Residues: CASSHPSAETGNSPLHF.

The chain carries TRBV9 and TRBJ2-7; tentatively, D is TRBD1 (6 bases). The CDR3 runs to 15 residues. Per the germline V gene, CDR1 is SGDLS and CDR2 is YYNGEE. The germline V and J ends were trimmed by 3 bases and 1 base, with 14 bases remaining between them. Written as DNA, the CDR3 is TGTGCCAGCAGCGCCCGGGACACTGGATCCTACGAGCAGTACTTC. Encoded protein: CASSARDTGSYEQYF.

The chain combines TRBV2 with TRBJ2-1, with 8 bases fitting TRBD2. V lost 4 bases, J lost 7 bases, and 3 bases stayed unmatched. In germline, CDR1 is SNHLY, CDR2 FYNNEI. The CDR3 covers 13 residues. CDR3 amino acids: CASSGTSSNEQFF. CDR3 in DNA: TGTGCCAGCAGTGGGACTAGCTCTAATGAGCAGTTCTTC.

The chain has TRBV2 and TRBJ1-2; 8 bases agree with TRBD1. The CDR3 length is 15 residues. Germline values: CDR1 SNHLY, CDR2 FYNNEI. The trim removed 6 bases at V and 3 bases at J, leaving 9 bases unmatched. DNA for the CDR3: TGTGCCAGCAGCCTTAGGGGGACAGGCGACTATGGCTACACCTTC. This codes for CASSLRGTGDYGYTF.

The chain joins TRBV2 to TRBJ1-1; D may be TRBD1 (6 bases). The CDR3 is 16 amino acids. V shed 8 bases and J shed 0 bases, with 19 bases lying between them. Germline CDR1 and CDR2: SNHLY and FYNNEI. The CDR3 DNA follows: TGTGCCAGCCCTCCGCCCGGGACAACCATGAACACTGAAGCTTTCTTT. Protein product: CASPPPGTTMNTEAFF.

The chain recombines TRBV11-2 with TRBJ1-6; TRBD1 matches 7 bases. V lost 6 bases and J lost 14; bases outside the gene matches: 7. Germline assignment: CDR1 SGHAT and CDR2 FQNNGV. This CDR3 is built from 12 residues. CDR3 nucleotides: TGTGCCAGCAGGGGGGACAGCGGAGCCCTCCACTTT. This sequence encodes CASRGDSGALHF.

CDR3: CASSLWGERGTQYF. In DNA, the CDR3 is TGTGCCAGCAGCTTATGGGGGGAGCGTGGGACCCAGTACTTC. V usage is TRBV7-3 and J usage is TRBJ2-5, with a weak D call TRBD2 (6 bases). Germline CDR1 and CDR2: SGHTA and FQGTGA. With 2 bases removed from V and 7 bases from J, the gap between germline ends came to 14 bases. There are 14 residues in the CDR3.

This clone was seen once. The chain links TRBV18 to TRBJ2-4; 10 bases map to TRBD1. The CDR3 is 13 amino acids. Per germline, CDR1 KGHSH and CDR2 LQKENI. The V gene end was trimmed by 2 bases and the J gene end by 8 bases; junction bases not matched to a gene: 0. Here the CDR3 DNA reads TGTGCCAGCTCACCAGGGACAGGGGACATTCAGTACTTC. It specifies CASSPGTGDIQYF.

The J gene is TRBJ2-1, the V gene TRBV7-2, with 8 bases aligning to TRBD2. The J segment lost 4 bases and the V segment lost 0 bases, leaving 8 bases of the junction unmatched. The CDR3 is 17 residues long. CDR1 and CDR2 from the germline V gene are SGHTA and FQGNSA. The CDR3 nucleotides read TGTGCCAGCAGCTTAGCCTATCGGGGGGGCCGGTACAATGAGCAGTTCTTC. This codes for CASSLAYRGGRYNEQFF.

This clone was seen just once. This rearrangement joins TRBV7-2 to TRBJ2-4; tentative D call: TRBD2 (5 bases). CDR1 is SGHTA and CDR2 is FQGNSA in the germline V gene. The CDR3 runs to 14 residues. Trimming took off 1 base at V and 11 bases at J, with 15 bases between the two ends. The DNA of the CDR3 is TGTGCCAGCAGCTTAGGCCTAGCCACCCACTTTCAGTACTTC. Translating it yields CASSLGLATHFQYF.